Sequencing of this TCR beta chain was carried out in a study of T-cell memory formation after mild COVID-19. TCRdb reanalysed the 5' RACE reads using MiXCR and keeps one entry per CDR3 protein. The table lists around 530,000 distinct CDR3 sequences, 20% to 25% of them singletons, with roughly 9.1% in the top ten. For this clonotype: Its antigen is still unknown.

Regarding the study as a whole: Memory sampled before infection contained some responding clones, suggesting cross-reactive memory joined.

With 1 base removed from V and 5 bases from J, the gap between germline ends came to 8 bases. Germline CDR1 reads SGHTA; CDR2 reads FQGTGA. There are 14 residues in the CDR3. The V gene is TRBV7-3, the J gene TRBJ2-2; D call uncertain. The sequence was collected from an adult woman who had mild COVID-19 (a few samples of this study predate the infection). Cell type and time point are not known. Sequences were obtained from PBMCs or a T cell subset sorted from them (not recorded which). In DNA form, the CDR3 reads TGTGCCAGCAGCTTAAAGGCGCGTACCGGGGAGCTGTTTTTT. Translating it yields CASSLKARTGELFF.